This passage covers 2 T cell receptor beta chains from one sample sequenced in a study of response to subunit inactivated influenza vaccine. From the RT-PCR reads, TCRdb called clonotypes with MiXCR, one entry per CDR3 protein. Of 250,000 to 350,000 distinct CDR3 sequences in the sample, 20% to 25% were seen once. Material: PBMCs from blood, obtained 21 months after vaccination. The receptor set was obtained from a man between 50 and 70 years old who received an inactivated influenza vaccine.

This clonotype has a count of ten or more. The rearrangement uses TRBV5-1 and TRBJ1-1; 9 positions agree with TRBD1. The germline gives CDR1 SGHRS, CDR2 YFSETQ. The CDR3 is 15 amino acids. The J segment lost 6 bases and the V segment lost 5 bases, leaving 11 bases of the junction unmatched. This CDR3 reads CASRDTRQGVAEAFF. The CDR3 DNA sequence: TGCGCCAGCAGAGATACCCGACAGGGGGTTGCTGAAGCTTTCTTT.

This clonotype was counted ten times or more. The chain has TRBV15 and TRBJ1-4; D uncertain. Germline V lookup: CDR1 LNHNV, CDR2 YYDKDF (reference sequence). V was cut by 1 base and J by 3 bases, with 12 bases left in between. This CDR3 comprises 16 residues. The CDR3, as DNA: TGTGCCACCAGCAGAGGGAAGGGCCGGGCTAATGAAAAACTGTTTTTT. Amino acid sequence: CATSRGKGRANEKLFF. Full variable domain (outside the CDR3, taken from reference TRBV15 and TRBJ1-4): DAMVIQNPRYQVTQFGKPVTLSCSQTLNHNVMYWYQQKSSQAPKLLFHYYDKDFNNEADTPDNFQSRRPNTSFCFLDIRSPGLGDTAMYLCATSRGKGRANEKLFFGSGTQLSVL.